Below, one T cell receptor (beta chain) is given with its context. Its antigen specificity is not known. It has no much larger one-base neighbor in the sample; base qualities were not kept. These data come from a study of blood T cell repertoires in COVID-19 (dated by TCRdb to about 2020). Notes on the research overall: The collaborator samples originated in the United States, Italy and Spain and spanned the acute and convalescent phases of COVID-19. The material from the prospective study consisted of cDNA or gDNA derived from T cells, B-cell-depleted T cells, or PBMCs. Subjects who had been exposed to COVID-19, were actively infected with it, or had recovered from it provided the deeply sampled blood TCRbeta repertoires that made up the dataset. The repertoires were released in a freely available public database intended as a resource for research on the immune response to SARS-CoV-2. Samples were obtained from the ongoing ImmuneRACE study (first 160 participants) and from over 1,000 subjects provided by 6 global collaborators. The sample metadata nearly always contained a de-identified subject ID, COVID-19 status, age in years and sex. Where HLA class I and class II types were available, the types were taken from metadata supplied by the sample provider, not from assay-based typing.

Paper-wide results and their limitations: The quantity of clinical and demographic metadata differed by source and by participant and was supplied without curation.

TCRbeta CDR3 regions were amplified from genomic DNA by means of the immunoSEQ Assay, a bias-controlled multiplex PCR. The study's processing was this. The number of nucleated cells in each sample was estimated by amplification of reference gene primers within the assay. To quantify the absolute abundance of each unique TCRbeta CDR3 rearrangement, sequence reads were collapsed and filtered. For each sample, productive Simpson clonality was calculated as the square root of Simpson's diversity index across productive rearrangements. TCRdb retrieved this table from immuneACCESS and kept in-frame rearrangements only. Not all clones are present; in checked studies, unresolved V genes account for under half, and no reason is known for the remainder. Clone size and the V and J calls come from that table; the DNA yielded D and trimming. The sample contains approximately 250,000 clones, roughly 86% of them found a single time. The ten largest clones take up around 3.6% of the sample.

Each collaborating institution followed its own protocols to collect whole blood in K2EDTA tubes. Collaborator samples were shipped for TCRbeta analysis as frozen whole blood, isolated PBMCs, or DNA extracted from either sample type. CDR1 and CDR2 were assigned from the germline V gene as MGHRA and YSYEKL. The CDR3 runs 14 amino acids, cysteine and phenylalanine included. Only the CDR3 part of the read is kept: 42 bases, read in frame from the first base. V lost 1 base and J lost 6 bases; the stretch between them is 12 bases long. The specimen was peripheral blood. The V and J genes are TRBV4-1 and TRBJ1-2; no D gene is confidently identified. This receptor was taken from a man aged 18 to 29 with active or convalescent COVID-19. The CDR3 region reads CASSQVYREHGYTF. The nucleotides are TGCGCCAGCAGCCAAGTTTACCGGGAGCATGGCTACACCTTC.